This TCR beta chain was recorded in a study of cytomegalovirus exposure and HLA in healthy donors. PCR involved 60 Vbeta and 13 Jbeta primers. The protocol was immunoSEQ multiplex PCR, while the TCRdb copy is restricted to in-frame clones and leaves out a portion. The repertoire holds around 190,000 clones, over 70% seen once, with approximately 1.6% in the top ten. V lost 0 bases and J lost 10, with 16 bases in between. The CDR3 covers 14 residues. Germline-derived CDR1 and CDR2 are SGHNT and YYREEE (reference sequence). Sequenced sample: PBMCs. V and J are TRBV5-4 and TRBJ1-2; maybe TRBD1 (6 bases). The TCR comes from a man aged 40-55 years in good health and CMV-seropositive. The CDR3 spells CASSLEAGELDYTF. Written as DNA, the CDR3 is TGTGCCAGCAGCTTGGAAGCAGGGGAGCTTGACTACACCTTC.